Each of the 17 T cell receptor beta chains below was sequenced from the same sample in a study of T cells in Graves' hyperthyroidism and ophthalmopathy (dated by TCRdb to the late 2010s). Libraries were prepared through multiplex PCR. Instrument used: Illumina HiSeq 2000. The TCR beta CDR3 regions were amplified from the RNA transcripts. A first-round RT-PCR of the TCR CDR3 used the HTBI primer set with the Qiagen OneStep RT-PCR kit. The public reads were run again by TCRdb, first through fastp at Q25 and then through MiXCR, and only productive beta chains were kept. Each CDR3 protein gets just one entry, which takes the most common genes and DNA from the rows behind it. The sample contains hundreds of thousands of distinct CDR3 sequences, roughly 45% of them found a single time. The top ten hold roughly 6.5% of the sample. The source material was peripheral blood or thyroid tissue (not recorded which). The origin of the receptors is an adult man with Graves' disease, either hyperthyroidism or ophthalmopathy (not recorded which).

This clonotype was seen many times. The chain uses TRBV5-1 and TRBJ1-6; 7 nucleotides line up with TRBD1. The length of the CDR3 is 17 residues. Germline V lookup: CDR1 SGHRS, CDR2 YFSETQ. V gave up 3 bases and J gave up 7 bases; unmatched junction bases: 13. CDR3 sequence: CASSYLGQFNRNSPLHF. In DNA, the CDR3 is TGCGCCAGCAGCTACCTGGGACAGTTCAATCGCAATTCACCCCTCCACTTT.

The chain employs TRBV5-1 and TRBJ2-2, with 8 nucleotides matching TRBD1. This CDR3 is built from 17 residues. The V segment lost 7 bases and the J segment 6 bases; nucleotides outside the gene matches: 17. Germline-derived CDR1 and CDR2 are SGHRS and YFSETQ. The CDR3 DNA sequence: TGCGCCAGCTCCCCGACTCAGGGGGCGGGATTCGCCGGGGAGCTGTTTTTT. Protein product: CASSPTQGAGFAGELFF.

The chain uses TRBV25-1 and TRBJ2-7; D gene unclear. This CDR3 region has 12 residues. Germline lookup yields CDR1 MGHDK and CDR2 SYGVNS. In DNA form, the CDR3 reads TGTGCTAGAGCCCCGGGTACCTACGAGCAGTACTTC. As protein: CARAPGTYEQYF.

In the case of this clonotype: One end of the junction is discordant with germline, which a read error may explain. This chain uses TRBV7-8 with TRBJ1-6, with D unclear. The germline gives CDR1 SGHVS, CDR2 FQNEAQ. The CDR3 consists of 14 residues. CDR3 in amino acids: CTSRDQGGNSPLHF. In DNA, the CDR3 is TGTACCAGCAGAGACCAAGGAGGGAATTCACCCCTCCACTTT.

Concerning this clonotype: This could be a read error, since a much larger clone is one nucleotide away. This chain connects TRBV5-5 to TRBJ1-2, with 9 bases lining up with TRBD1. Germline V gene data show CDR1 as SGHKS and CDR2 as YYEKEE (reference sequence). This CDR3 comprises 14 residues. Here the CDR3 reads CASNLEGQGYGYTF. CDR3 nucleotide sequence: TGTGCCAGCAACTTGGAGGGACAGGGCTATGGCTACACCTTC.

In its sample, this clonotype was seen many times. J is TRBJ1-1 and V is TRBV7-9; D remains unclear. The CDR3 extends over 14 amino acids. V lost 1 base and J lost 2, with 8 bases in between. The germline V gene encodes CDR1 SEHNR and CDR2 FQNEAQ (reference sequence). This CDR3 is CASSLVRVNTEAFF. In DNA form, the CDR3 reads TGTGCCAGCAGCTTAGTGCGGGTAAACACTGAAGCTTTCTTT.

This chain joins TRBV20-1 and TRBJ1-1, with 7 nucleotides matching TRBD1. Germline CDR1 is DFQATT and CDR2 is SNEGSKA (reference sequence). The V and J ends lost 3 bases and 11 bases, in that order; junction bases with no gene match: 6. This CDR3 is built from 11 residues. The DNA for the CDR3 is TGCAGTGCTAGTGACAGGGTACATGCTTTCTTT. This codes for CSASDRVHAFF.

This chain links TRBV7-9 with TRBJ1-3, with D hard to call. V dropped 1 base and J dropped 4 bases, with 17 bases sitting between them. Germline CDR1 SEHNR, CDR2 FQNEAQ (reference sequence). The CDR3 loop spans 17 amino acids. CDR3 amino acids: CASSLDTSRFSGNTIYF. The DNA for the CDR3 is TGTGCCAGCAGCTTAGATACTTCCCGCTTTTCCGGAAACACCATATATTTT.

The rearrangement links TRBV10-3 to TRBJ1-6; D remains ambiguous. The V end was cut by 4 bases, the J end by 5 bases, with 6 bases between. There are 13 residues in the CDR3. Germline CDR1 and CDR2: ENHRY and SYGVKD. In nucleotides, the CDR3 is TGTGCCATCAGTGGGGGTAATAATTCACCCCTCCACTTT. It translates to CAISGGNNSPLHF.

The chain joins TRBV20-1 to TRBJ1-1; D unclear. Germline CDR1 is DFQATT and CDR2 is SNEGSKA (reference sequence). The CDR3 runs 12 residues. Trimming cost V 1 base and J 3 bases, with 6 bases left between them. CDR3 in DNA: TGCAGTGCTAGAGCTAGGGACACTGAAGCTTTCTTT. Translated: CSARARDTEAFF.

A single count supports this clonotype. The gene calls are TRBV19 and TRBJ1-5; D may be TRBD1 (5 bases). Trimming removed 2 bases at V and 2 bases at J, with 19 bases between. The CDR3 length is 18 residues. Germline values: CDR1 LNHDA, CDR2 SQIVND (reference sequence). CDR3 in DNA: TGTGCCAGTAGTATATCCGCCGACAGATTTTTTGGCAATCAGCCCCAGCATTTT. Protein product: CASSISADRFFGNQPQHF.

The J gene is TRBJ1-5, the V gene TRBV2; perhaps TRBD1 as D (5 bases). The ends were cut back, 5 bases at V and 6 bases at J, with 17 bases in the middle. CDR3 length: 15 amino acids. Per the germline V gene, CDR1 is SNHLY and CDR2 is FYNNEI. This CDR3 is CASSPSPGSRQPQHF. CDR3 nucleotides: TGTGCCAGCAGTCCGAGCCCAGGGTCCCGTCAGCCCCAGCATTTT. Together with reference TRBV2 and TRBJ1-5, the CDR3 gives the full variable domain: EPEVTQTPSHQVTQMGQEVILRCVPISNHLYFYWYRQILGQKVEFLVSFYNNEISEKSEIFDDQFSVERPDGSNFTLKIRSTKLEDSAMYFCASSPSPGSRQPQHFGDGTRLSIL.

J is TRBJ2-6 and V is TRBV7-9; weak D call: TRBD2 (5 bases). The CDR3 has 14 residues. Looked up from germline, CDR1 is SEHNR and CDR2 is FQNEAQ (reference sequence). Trimming took off 5 bases at V and 10 bases at J, with 15 bases between the two ends. Here the CDR3 reads CASSQGGQANVLTF. CDR3 DNA sequence: TGTGCCAGCAGCCAAGGAGGCCAGGCTAACGTCCTGACTTTC.

The gene calls are TRBV15 and TRBJ2-5; either TRBD1 or TRBD2 may supply D (5 bases each). Trimming removed 0 bases from V and 5 bases from J, with 13 bases in between. This CDR3 region has 15 residues. CDR1 is LNHNV, CDR2 YYDKDF, per germline (reference sequence). The CDR3 bases are TGTGCCACCAGCAGAGACGGAGCAGGGACCGAGACCCAGTACTTC. Translating it yields CATSRDGAGTETQYF.

The rearrangement uses TRBV29-1 and TRBJ1-1; 7 bases are a match to TRBD1. V was pared by 6 bases and J by 3 bases, with 13 bases of the junction left unmatched. There are 15 residues in the CDR3. The germline CDR1 and CDR2 sequences are SQVTM and ANQGSEA. The DNA of the CDR3 is TGCAGCGTGCTCGGGACAGTTGGACAGCACACTGAAGCTTTCTTT. Translated: CSVLGTVGQHTEAFF.

This clonotype was recorded many times. The chain couples TRBV2 to TRBJ2-5, with D uncertain. Trimming cost V 0 bases and J 4 bases, with 6 bases left between them. This CDR3 is 13 amino acids long. Germline V gene sequence: CDR1 SNHLY, CDR2 FYNNEI. CDR3 nucleotide sequence: TGTGCCAGCAGTGAAGCTTTTCGAGAGACCCAGTACTTC. Its translation: CASSEAFRETQYF. The full variable domain, its missing parts supplied by reference TRBV2 and TRBJ2-5, is EPEVTQTPSHQVTQMGQEVILRCVPISNHLYFYWYRQILGQKVEFLVSFYNNEISEKSEIFDDQFSVERPDGSNFTLKIRSTKLEDSAMYFCASSEAFRETQYFGPGTRLLVL.

The chain carries TRBV12-3 or TRBV12-4 and TRBJ2-7; no reliable D call. The CDR3 totals 13 residues. The ends were cut back, 5 bases at V and 4 bases at J, with 12 bases in the middle. CDR3 in amino acids: CASSPTPNYEQYF. In nucleotides, the CDR3 is TGTGCCAGCAGTCCCACCCCCAATTACGAGCAGTACTTC.